This T cell receptor (beta chain) was captured by sequencing in a study of blood T cell repertoires in COVID-19. CDR3 size: 13 residues. CDR1 and CDR2 (germline): SGHRS, YFSETQ. Trimming pared 2 bases from V and 5 bases from J, leaving 8 bases between. Data came from immunoSEQ multiplex PCR; TCRdb stores just in-frame clones and leaves some out. This table holds fewer than 400,000 clones, approximately 88% found once. This chain uses TRBV5-1 with TRBJ2-1; D remains ambiguous. The TCR was taken from a young man who had recovered from COVID-19. Sequences were obtained from PBMCs or T cells enriched from blood (not recorded which). Here the CDR3 DNA reads TGCGCCAGCAGCTTAGCAGACAACAATGAGCAGTTCTTC. Protein sequence: CASSLADNNEQFF.